This T cell receptor beta chain was sequenced in a study of T cell responses to AZD1222 COVID-19 vaccine. Findings of the study overall: Spike-specific TCR breadth and depth rose after two AZD1222 doses. Only a handful of AZD1222 recipients, several in all, had baseline seropositivity. The donors showed a predominance of white British ancestry and of females, with possible underestimation of clonal diversity.

In the case of this clone: Antigen: not known.

The data were produced by immunoSEQ multiplex PCR, yet TCRdb's version contains in-frame clones alone and is incomplete. This table holds tens of thousands of clones, 88% found once. Pooling covered second doses at about 4 or about 12 weeks. V was cut by 1 base and J by 5 bases, with 9 bases left in between. Per the germline V gene, CDR1 is SGHVS and CDR2 is FQNEAQ. This CDR3 comprises 13 residues. Sample: peripheral blood, taken 28 days after the second AZD1222 dose. This sequence joins TRBV7-8 and TRBJ2-7; D assignment may be TRBD1 or TRBD2 (5 bases each). The TCR sequence derives from an adult who received the AZD1222 COVID-19 vaccine. This chain's CDR3 is CASSLVGAHEQYF. Here the CDR3 DNA reads TGTGCCAGCAGCTTAGTCGGGGCCCACGAGCAGTACTTC.